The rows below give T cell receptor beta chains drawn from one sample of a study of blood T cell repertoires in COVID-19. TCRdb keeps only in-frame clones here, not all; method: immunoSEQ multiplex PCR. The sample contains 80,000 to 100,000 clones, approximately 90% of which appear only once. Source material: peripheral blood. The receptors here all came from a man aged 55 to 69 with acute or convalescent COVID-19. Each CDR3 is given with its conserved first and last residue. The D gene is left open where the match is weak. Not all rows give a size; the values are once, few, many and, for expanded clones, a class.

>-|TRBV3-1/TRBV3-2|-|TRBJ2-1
CASSRKFRASYYNEQFF
TGTGCCAGCAGCCGAAAGTTCAGGGCATCTTACTACAATGAGCAGTTCTTC
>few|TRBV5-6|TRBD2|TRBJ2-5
CASSHSLAGDEETQYF
TGTGCCAGCAGCCATTCCCTAGCGGGGGACGAAGAGACCCAGTACTTC
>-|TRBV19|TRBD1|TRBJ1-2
CASSMGTGAFSGYTF
TGTGCCAGTAGTATGGGGACAGGGGCCTTTAGTGGCTACACCTTC
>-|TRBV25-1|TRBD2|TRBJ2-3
CASRAGGSIDTQYF
TGTGCCAGCAGGGCGGGGGGCTCCATTGATACGCAGTATTTT
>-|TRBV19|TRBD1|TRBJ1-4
CASSARQGMDEKLFF
TGTGCCAGTAGTGCCCGACAGGGTATGGATGAAAAACTGTTTTTT
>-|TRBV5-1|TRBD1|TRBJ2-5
CASSGQVEETQYF
TGCGCCAGCAGCGGACAGGTTGAAGAGACCCAGTACTTC
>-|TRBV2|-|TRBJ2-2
CASSDGGTVTYTGELFF
TGTGCCAGCAGTGACGGAGGGACAGTTACCTACACCGGGGAGCTGTTTTTT
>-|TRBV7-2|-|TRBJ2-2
CASSLVAATGRFTGELFF
TGTGCCAGCAGCTTAGTAGCTGCGACAGGTAGATTCACCGGGGAGCTGTTTTTT
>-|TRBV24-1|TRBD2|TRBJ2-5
CATSDSGRASQETQYF
TGTGCCACCAGTGATTCTGGGAGGGCTTCCCAAGAGACCCAGTACTTC
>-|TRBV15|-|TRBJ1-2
CATSREGRGYTF
TGTGCCACCAGCAGAGAGGGGCGGGGCTACACCTTC
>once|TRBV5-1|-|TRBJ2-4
CASSLDYGDIQYF
TGCGCCAGCAGCTTGGATTACGGAGACATTCAGTACTTC
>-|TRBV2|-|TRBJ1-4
CASAPQSNEKLFF
TGTGCCAGTGCCCCACAATCTAATGAAAAACTGTTTTTT
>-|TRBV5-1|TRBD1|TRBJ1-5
CASSVGQGGTQPQHF
TGCGCCAGCAGCGTCGGACAGGGGGGCACTCAGCCCCAGCATTTT